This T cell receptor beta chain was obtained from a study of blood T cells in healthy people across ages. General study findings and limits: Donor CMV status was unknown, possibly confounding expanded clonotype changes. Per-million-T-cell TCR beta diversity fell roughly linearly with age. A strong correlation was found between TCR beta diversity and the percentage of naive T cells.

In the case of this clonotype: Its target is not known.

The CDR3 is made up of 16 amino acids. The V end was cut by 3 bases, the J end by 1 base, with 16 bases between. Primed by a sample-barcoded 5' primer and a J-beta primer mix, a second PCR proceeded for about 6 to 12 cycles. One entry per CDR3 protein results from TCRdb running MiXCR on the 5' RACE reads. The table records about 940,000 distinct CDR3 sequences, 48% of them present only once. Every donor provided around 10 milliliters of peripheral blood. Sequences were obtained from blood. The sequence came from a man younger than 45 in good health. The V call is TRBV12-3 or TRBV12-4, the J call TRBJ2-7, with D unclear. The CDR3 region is CASSFFAESLSYEQYF. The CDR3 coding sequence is TGTGCCAGCAGTTTTTTCGCTGAAAGCCTTTCCTACGAGCAGTACTTC.